This T cell receptor (beta chain) was recovered during a study of blood T cell repertoires in COVID-19. Background on the study: The samples span acute and convalescent COVID-19 from the United States, Italy and Spain. PBMCs, B-cell-depleted T cells, or T cells were the source of the cDNA or gDNA that made up the material.

In the original processing: Reference gene primer amplification gave nucleated cell count estimates. The protocol was immunoSEQ multiplex PCR, while the TCRdb copy is restricted to in-frame clones and leaves out a portion. V, J and clone size are those of that table, while D and trimming were read from the DNA. The data hold 180,000 or so clones, with over 75% observed a single time. In its sample, this clone was seen a few times. This CDR3 has 14 residues. The germline V and J ends were trimmed by 6 bases and 4 bases, with 16 bases remaining between them. Per the germline V gene, CDR1 is SGHRS and CDR2 is YFSETQ.

Sequenced material: peripheral blood. J is TRBJ1-1 and V is TRBV5-1, with D perhaps matching TRBD1 (5 bases). The origin of this receptor is a woman of 80 years or more with acute or convalescent COVID-19. In nucleotides, the CDR3 is TGCGCCAGCACCCCGGGGGAGGGCGGCACTGAAGCTTTCTTT. It is translated as CASTPGEGGTEAFF. Looking up the rest from reference TRBV5-1 and TRBJ1-1 gives the full variable domain: KAGVTQTPRYLIKTRGQQVTLSCSPISGHRSVSWYQQTPGQGLQFLFEYFSETQRNKGNFPGRFSGRQFSNSRSEMNVSTLELGDSALYLCASTPGEGGTEAFFGQGTRLTVV.